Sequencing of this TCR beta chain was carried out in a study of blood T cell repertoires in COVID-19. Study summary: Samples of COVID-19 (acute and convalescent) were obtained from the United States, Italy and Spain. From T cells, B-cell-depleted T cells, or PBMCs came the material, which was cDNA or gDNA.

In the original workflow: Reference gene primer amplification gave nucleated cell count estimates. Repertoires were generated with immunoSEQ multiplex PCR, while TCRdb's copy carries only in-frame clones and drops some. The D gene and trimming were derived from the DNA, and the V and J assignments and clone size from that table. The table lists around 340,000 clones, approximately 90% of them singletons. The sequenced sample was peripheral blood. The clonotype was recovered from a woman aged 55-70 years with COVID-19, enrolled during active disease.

In nucleotides, the CDR3 is TGTGCCAGCAGCCCCCTGGAGGGCCATGGCTACACCTTC. It translates to CASSPLEGHGYTF. V gene TRBV14 combines with J gene TRBJ1-2; D gene uncertain. Germline V gene data show CDR1 as SGHDN and CDR2 as FVKESK. Trimming shortened V by 4 bases and J by 6 bases, and 12 bases separated the two germline ends. The CDR3 contains 13 residues.